The present TCR beta chain was sequenced within a study of blood T cells in healthy people across ages. Whole-study findings and limits: Changes seen in expanded clonotypes were possibly confounded by donor CMV status left unknown. Per-million-T-cell TCR beta diversity fell roughly linearly with age.

As regards this clonotype: Its antigen is still unknown.

The germline gives CDR1 SGHRS, CDR2 YFSETQ. CDR3 size: 16 residues. No fewer than 6 million PBMCs went into each sample. Extraction of total RNA produced a minimum of 5.5 micrograms from each sample. Together with a sample-barcoded 5' primer, a J-beta primer mix was included in a second PCR lasting roughly 6 to 12 cycles. Via MiXCR, TCRdb re-called the 5' RACE reads, giving one row per CDR3 protein. The table shows about 670,000 distinct CDR3 sequences, with 40% to 65% occurring only once. The sequence derives from a woman aged 80 or over in good health. This chain uses TRBV5-1 with TRBJ2-1; unclear D gene. The assigned J gene may be wrong: the sequence end matches TRBJ2-7 better. Sequenced sample: blood. CDR3 bases: TGCGCCAGCAGCCATACGGACCCCCGGTTGGATAATGAGCAGTACTTC. It specifies CASSHTDPRLDNEQYF.